The next 26 T cell receptor beta chains were all read from a single sample in a study of spatial heterogeneity in lung cancer. Overall study findings and caveats: Counts of expanded alpha and beta TCRs within tumors tracked the tumor nonsynonymous mutation count.

MiXCR was run by TCRdb on the 5' RACE reads, yielding one entry per CDR3 protein. The table shows 17,000 or so distinct CDR3 sequences, with under 8% occurring only once. For these receptors, no antigen is known. The time point was: sample taken at primary tumor resection. The sequenced sample was lung tumor tissue, obtained at surgery. The receptor set was obtained from a male donor with early-stage non-small cell lung cancer.

This clonotype has ten or more counts. This beta chain appears as a stray read in a library generated for alpha chains; its size is not informative. The chain is built from TRBV18 and TRBJ2-7; D is ambiguous. The ends were cut back, 3 bases at V and 4 bases at J, with 4 bases in the middle. Germline V lookup: CDR1 KGHSH, CDR2 LQKENI. The CDR3 runs 11 residues. CDR3 in amino acids: CASSPGYEQYF. CDR3 sequence (DNA): TGTGCCAGCTCACCGGGGTACGAGCAGTACTTC.

In this sample, this clonotype turned up many times. This beta chain represents an off-target read in a library built for alpha chains; its size is of limited meaning. The chain links TRBV25-1 to TRBJ2-2; D is possibly TRBD2 (6 bases). The CDR3 loop spans 15 amino acids. CDR1 is MGHDK and CDR2 is SYGVNS in the germline V gene. V was pared by 5 bases and J by 4 bases, with 14 bases between. The CDR3 DNA follows: TGTGCCAGCAGTTTCGGGGGTTCGGGCACCGGGGAGCTGTTTTTT. Amino acid sequence: CASSFGGSGTGELFF.

This clonotype was seen repeatedly, ten times or more. A library made for alpha chains picked up this beta chain off target, so its size means little. V is TRBV2 and J is TRBJ1-5, with TRBD1 as a possible D gene (5 bases). Germline CDR1 reads SNHLY; CDR2 reads FYNNEI. The CDR3 spans 12 residues. V was cut by 4 bases and J by 7 bases, with 8 bases left in between. Here the CDR3 reads CASSGQKQPQHF. The CDR3 nucleotides are TGTGCCAGCAGTGGACAGAAGCAGCCCCAGCATTTT.

Concerning this clonotype: Being off target in a library aimed at alpha chains, this beta chain has a size of little meaning. The chain links TRBV20-1 to TRBJ1-1, with D perhaps TRBD1 (5 bases). This CDR3 contains 13 residues. The germline CDR1 and CDR2 sequences are DFQATT and SNEGSKA (reference sequence). V was trimmed by 2 bases and J by 2 bases, leaving 9 bases between them. This chain's CDR3 is CSARLRANTEAFF. For the CDR3, the DNA is TGCAGTGCTAGACTCAGGGCAAACACTGAAGCTTTCTTT.

In this sample, this clonotype is medium-sized. The size of this beta chain means little, since it is a stray read in a library made for alpha chains. The chain has TRBV14 and TRBJ2-7; the D gene is possibly TRBD1 (6 bases). The ends were cut back, 4 bases at V and 2 bases at J, with 9 bases in the middle. This CDR3 is 13 amino acids long. CDR1 is SGHDN and CDR2 is FVKESK in the germline V gene. The CDR3 spells CASSPGQPYEQYF. CDR3 coding DNA: TGTGCCAGCAGCCCTGGACAGCCCTACGAGCAGTACTTC.

This clonotype was counted between two and nine times. This beta chain turned up in a library designed for alpha chains; as an off-target read, its abundance says little. V usage is TRBV28 and J usage is TRBJ2-1, with 11 bases aligning to TRBD2. Germline V gives CDR1 MDHEN, CDR2 SYDVKM. Losses at the gene ends were 10 bases for V and 7 bases for J; bases not matched to a gene: 6. This CDR3 comprises 13 residues. The CDR3 coding sequence is TGTGCCACTTCTAGCGGGAGGAGGAATGAGCAGTTCTTC. This sequence encodes CATSSGRRNEQFF.

This clonotype was recorded many times. This beta chain is a stray read from a library made for alpha chains; its abundance is not meaningful. The V call is TRBV5-1, the J call TRBJ2-5; 8 bases align to TRBD1. The junction had 4 bases not matched to a gene; V was cut back by 0 bases and J by 3 bases. The CDR3 length is 15 residues. CDR1 SGHRS and CDR2 YFSETQ come from the germline V gene. Here the CDR3 DNA reads TGCGCCAGCAGCTTGGGGGACAGGTCAAAAGAGACCCAGTACTTC. Protein sequence: CASSLGDRSKETQYF.

This clonotype was recorded a few times. This beta chain was picked up by a library intended for alpha chains and is off target, so its count carries little meaning. V gene TRBV6-6 combines with J gene TRBJ1-6; D is undetermined. This CDR3 is 17 amino acids long. The V and J ends lost 4 bases and 4 bases respectively, with 17 bases between them. The V gene's germline CDR1 is MNHNY and CDR2 SVGAGI (reference sequence). CDR3 sequence reads: CASSSPAGSGYNSPLHF. The DNA of the CDR3 is TGTGCCAGCAGTTCCCCCGCGGGATCCGGTTATAATTCACCCCTCCACTTT.

This clonotype was picked up many times. This beta chain is an off-target read within a library intended for alpha chains, so its frequency means little. The rearrangement uses TRBV6-2 or TRBV6-3 and TRBJ2-2; perhaps D is TRBD1 or TRBD2 (5 bases each). The CDR3 covers 16 residues. The germline gives CDR1 MNHEY, CDR2 SVGEGT. V lost 1 base to trimming and J lost 1 base, with 10 bases between them. The CDR3 here is CASSYFRGWNTGELFF. The CDR3 DNA reads as TGTGCCAGCAGTTACTTTCGGGGCTGGAACACCGGGGAGCTGTTTTTT.

This clonotype was seen ten or more times. A library made for alpha chains picked up this beta chain off target, so its size means little. V and J are TRBV11-2 and TRBJ2-7, with D maybe TRBD2 (6 bases). Germline V CDR1 and CDR2: SGHAT, FQNNGV. Between the trimmed V and J ends, which lost 7 bases and 3 bases, there was a span of 19 bases. This CDR3 is 15 amino acids long. The CDR3 loop reads CASIQSTLALYEQYF. Here the CDR3 DNA reads TGTGCCAGCATCCAGAGTACACTAGCCCTCTACGAGCAGTACTTC.

The sample holds many counts of this clonotype. A library made for alpha chains picked up this beta chain off target, so its size means little. The chain is built from TRBV12-5 and TRBJ2-7, with a weak D call TRBD1 (5 bases). This CDR3 comprises 14 residues. Deletions cut 7 bases from V and 4 bases from J, with 17 bases between. In germline, CDR1 is LGHNT, CDR2 FRNRAP. The CDR3 nucleotides are TGTGCTAGTGCTTACGATAAGGGGCAATACGAGCAGTACTTC. This codes for CASAYDKGQYEQYF.

In this sample, this clonotype turned up many times. This beta chain came through as a stray read in a library set up for alpha chains, and its size says little. The V and J genes are TRBV28 and TRBJ2-2, with D unresolved. Trimming shortened V by 6 bases and J by 1 base, and 6 bases separated the two germline ends. This CDR3 is built from 13 residues. The germline gives CDR1 MDHEN, CDR2 SYDVKM. CDR3 in amino acids: CASRDGNTGELFF. CDR3 bases: TGTGCCAGCAGGGACGGGAACACCGGGGAGCTGTTTTTT.

About this clonotype: Since the library was made to target alpha chains, this beta chain is a stray read and its abundance is not meaningful. The chain employs TRBV12-3 or TRBV12-4 and TRBJ2-3, with 13 bases lining up with TRBD2. V shed 6 bases and J 0 bases; nucleotides not matched to a gene: 3. This CDR3 spans 16 amino acids. The CDR3 is CASRKTSGGSTDTQYF. As DNA, the CDR3 is TGTGCCAGCAGAAAGACTAGCGGGGGGAGCACAGATACGCAGTATTTT.

Notes on this clonotype: The library was prepared for alpha chains; this beta chain is a stray read, so its frequency means little. The chain combines TRBV20-1 with TRBJ2-1; 7 bases align to TRBD2. This CDR3 is 17 amino acids long. The junction had 14 bases not matched to a gene; V was cut back by 6 bases and J by 0 bases. The germline V gene has CDR1 DFQATT and CDR2 SNEGSKA (reference sequence). Here the CDR3 DNA reads TGCAGTGCGGCGAGGGGCGGGAGTTGGAGCTCCTACAATGAGCAGTTCTTC. Encoded protein: CSAARGGSWSSYNEQFF.

This clonotype was recorded many times. This beta chain is an off-target read within a library intended for alpha chains, so its frequency means little. This sequence joins TRBV20-1 and TRBJ2-3; 12 bases map to TRBD2. The CDR3 is 16 residues long. V gave up 5 bases and J gave up 5 bases; unmatched junction bases: 11. Germline CDR1 and CDR2: DFQATT and SNEGSKA (reference sequence). DNA of the CDR3: TGCAGTGCTTATATGACTAGCGGGAGAATCAGAGATACGCAGTATTTT. Its protein product is CSAYMTSGRIRDTQYF.

This clonotype has at least ten counts. This beta chain is an off-target read within a library intended for alpha chains, so its frequency means little. CDR3 loop: CASSQDRGGLAGLKTQYF. The DNA of the CDR3 is TGCGCCAGCAGCCAAGATAGGGGGGGGCTAGCGGGGCTGAAGACCCAGTACTTC. This chain links TRBV4-3 with TRBJ2-5, with 9 bases fitting TRBD2. With 0 bases clipped from V and 6 bases from J, the junction kept 14 bases outside the gene matches. The germline V gene has CDR1 LGHNA and CDR2 YSLEER. There are 18 residues in the CDR3.

This clonotype was seen a handful of times. Because this beta chain is a stray read in a library intended to capture alpha chains, its abundance should not be given much weight. The chain couples TRBV11-1 to TRBJ1-4; no clear D. Trimming cost V 5 bases and J 10 bases, with 11 bases left between them. The length of the CDR3 is 12 residues. Germline V gene data show CDR1 as SGHAT and CDR2 as FQDESV (reference sequence). DNA of the CDR3: TGTGCCAGCAGCCCCGACCAGACAAAACTGTTTTTT. It specifies CASSPDQTKLFF. The full variable domain, completed using reference TRBV11-1 and TRBJ1-4, is EAEVAQSPRYKITEKSQAVAFWCDPISGHATLYWYRQILGQGPELLVQFQDESVVDDSQLPKDRFSAERLKGVDSTLKIQPAELGDSAMYLCASSPDQTKLFFGSGTQLSVL.

This clonotype was found a few times. Since the library was made to target alpha chains, this beta chain is a stray read and its abundance is not meaningful. The V gene is TRBV5-6, the J gene TRBJ2-5, with 12 bases identical to TRBD2. Germline CDR1 reads SGHDT; CDR2 reads YYEEEE. V lost 0 bases, J lost 4 bases, and 4 bases stayed unmatched. This CDR3 has 16 residues. CDR3 DNA: TGTGCCAGCAGCTTGGCCAGACTAGCGGGAGTAGAGACCCAGTACTTC. This translates into CASSLARLAGVETQYF.

Turning to this clonotype: As an off-target read in a library built for alpha chains, this beta chain has a frequency of little significance. The chain is built from TRBV3-1 and TRBJ2-1, with TRBD2 as a possible D gene (6 bases). V shed 1 base and J shed 5 bases, with 15 bases lying between them. The CDR3 totals 16 residues. Germline V CDR1 and CDR2: LGHDT, YNNKEL (reference sequence). The DNA of the CDR3 is TGTGCCAGCAGCCAAGTGCAGCGGAGGGCCGACAATGAGCAGTTCTTC. This translates into CASSQVQRRADNEQFF.

Notes on this clonotype: The library was prepared for alpha chains; this beta chain is a stray read, so its frequency means little. This chain uses TRBV5-4 with TRBJ2-5; 14 nucleotides agree with TRBD2. The V and J ends lost 0 bases and 4 bases, in that order; junction bases with no gene match: 5. CDR1 SGHNT and CDR2 YYREEE come from the germline V gene (reference sequence). The CDR3 consists of 17 residues. CDR3 residues: CASSLGKGLAGGETQYF. The CDR3 DNA sequence: TGTGCCAGCAGCTTGGGAAAAGGACTAGCGGGGGGAGAGACCCAGTACTTC.

This clonotype has ten or more counts. This beta chain lies outside the target of a library built for alpha chains; its clone size means little. The chain joins TRBV10-3 to TRBJ2-5; TRBD2 matches at 7 bases. The CDR3 totals 14 residues. In germline, CDR1 is ENHRY, CDR2 SYGVKD. V was clipped by 6 bases and J by 4 bases; unmatched bases: 8. CDR3 DNA: TGTGCCATCAGGGGAGGGACCGCCCTAGAGACCCAGTACTTC. It encodes CAIRGGTALETQYF.

This clonotype was recorded many times. Little can be read into the size of this beta chain, an off-target read in a library designed for alpha chains. The V gene is TRBV27, the J gene TRBJ1-2; D is uncertain. The CDR3 loop spans 12 amino acids. Deletions cut 9 bases from V and 8 bases from J, with 16 bases between. The germline gives CDR1 MNHEY, CDR2 SMNVEV (reference sequence). The CDR3 DNA is TGTGCCAGAGGGATTTTAGGTTCGGGCTACACCTTC. Translating gives CARGILGSGYTF.

This clonotype was detected many times. For a library built for alpha chains, this beta chain is a stray read; little rests on its size. This chain connects TRBV20-1 to TRBJ2-7, with D maybe TRBD2 (6 bases). This CDR3 is 13 amino acids long. The germline V gene encodes CDR1 DFQATT and CDR2 SNEGSKA (reference sequence). Deletions cut 3 bases from V and 5 bases from J, with 14 bases between. Here the CDR3 DNA reads TGCAGTGCTAGTGGGGGGAACCGGAACGAGCAGTACTTC. It codes for CSASGGNRNEQYF.

This clonotype was counted at least ten times. This beta chain is an off-target read within a library intended for alpha chains, so its frequency means little. This sequence joins TRBV12-5 and TRBJ2-7, with 7 bases that match TRBD1. Germline V gives CDR1 LGHNT, CDR2 FRNRAP. The V gene end was trimmed by 0 bases and the J gene end by 6 bases; junction bases not matched to a gene: 5. This CDR3 region has 14 residues. CDR3 sequence: CASGLVGTAREQYF. The CDR3 DNA sequence: TGTGCTAGTGGTTTGGTCGGGACAGCTCGCGAGCAGTACTTC.

Comments on this clonotype: This beta chain represents an off-target read in a library built for alpha chains; its size is of limited meaning. The gene calls are TRBV7-2 and TRBJ2-7, with 9 bases identical to TRBD2. Per germline, CDR1 SGHTA and CDR2 FQGNSA. CDR3 size: 15 residues. The trim removed 3 bases at V and 9 bases at J, leaving 12 bases unmatched. The CDR3 spells CASSFQREALRGQYF. DNA for the CDR3: TGTGCCAGCAGCTTCCAGCGGGAGGCTCTACGAGGGCAGTACTTC.

This clonotype turned up a few times. Being off target in a library aimed at alpha chains, this beta chain has a size of little meaning. This chain connects TRBV20-1 to TRBJ1-5; D not resolved. The V gene's germline CDR1 is DFQATT and CDR2 SNEGSKA (reference sequence). This CDR3 is built from 13 residues. V was pared by 5 bases and J by 0 bases, with 8 bases between. CDR3 amino acids: CSALTYSNQPQHF. The CDR3 DNA is TGCAGTGCTCTTACATATAGCAATCAGCCCCAGCATTTT.